The next 22 T cell receptor beta chains were all read from a single sample in a study of beta chain features in type 1 diabetes. The study, taken as a whole, reports: Shortening of TCRB CDR3s, moderate but significant, appeared in all four CD4+ subsets of Type 1 diabetes patients.

These receptors' targets are unknown. Expressed TCRB transcripts were sequenced because the isolated RNA had all been reverse transcribed beforehand. Some clones are missing from TCRdb's copy, which holds only in-frame ones; the method was immunoSEQ multiplex PCR. The sample yields nearly 350,000 clones, around 8.5% seen once. The sequencing input was central memory CD4+ T cells from blood. The origin of the receptors is a man aged 25-45 years with type 1 diabetes.

The sample holds a few counts of this clone. The V and J genes are TRBV5-4 and TRBJ2-2; the D gene is possibly TRBD1 (5 bases). The germline V gene encodes CDR1 SGHNT and CDR2 YYREEE (reference sequence). V lost 4 bases and J 2 bases, leaving 12 bases between the germline ends. CDR3 length equals 15 residues. The chain's CDR3 is CASSLQQGNTGELFF. The CDR3 DNA is TGTGCCAGCAGCCTTCAGCAGGGTAACACCGGGGAGCTGTTTTTT.

The sample holds a few counts of this clone. The CDR3 coding sequence is TGTGCCAGCAGCTTGTCTGGGACAGGGGAGGCTAATGAAAAACTGTTTTTT. Its protein is CASSLSGTGEANEKLFF. This chain connects TRBV5-4 to TRBJ1-4, with TRBD1 matching over 10 bases. The CDR3 has 17 amino acids. CDR1 and CDR2 (germline): SGHNT, YYREEE (reference sequence). J lost 3 bases, V lost 1 base, and 6 bases had no gene match. Using reference TRBV5-4 and TRBJ1-4 for the parts outside the CDR3, the full variable domain is ETGVTQSPTHLIKTRGQQVTLRCSSQSGHNTVSWYQQALGQGPQFIFQYYREEENGRGNFPPRFSGLQFPNYSSELNVNALELDDSALYLCASSLSGTGEANEKLFFGSGTQLSVL.

This chain joins TRBV2 and TRBJ1-2; no clear D gene. Per the germline V gene, CDR1 is SNHLY and CDR2 is FYNNEI. This CDR3 comprises 14 residues. Trimming shortened V by 0 bases and J by 10 bases, and 15 bases separated the two germline ends. The CDR3 loop reads CASSEAVASLSYTF. The DNA for the CDR3 is TGTGCCAGCAGTGAAGCAGTGGCCAGTCTGTCCTACACCTTC.

Concerning this clone: The sample holds other DNA sequences that translate to the same CDR3. This rearrangement joins TRBV30 to TRBJ1-5; D remains unclear. The CDR3 spans 13 residues. The germline CDR1 and CDR2 sequences are GTSNPN and SVGIG (reference sequence). The V and J ends lost 1 base and 0 bases respectively, with 4 bases between them. CDR3 DNA: TGTGCCTGGAGTGAGGATAGCAATCAGCCCCAGCATTTT. It codes for CAWSEDSNQPQHF.

This clone was found a few times. The V gene is TRBV5-1, the J gene TRBJ2-3, with 7 bases fitting TRBD2. The CDR3 consists of 14 residues. J was trimmed by 0 bases and V by 3 bases; bases with no gene match: 1. Germline V gene sequence: CDR1 SGHRS, CDR2 YFSETQ. The CDR3 sequence is CASSWGGSTDTQYF. The CDR3 DNA sequence: TGCGCCAGCAGCTGGGGGGGTAGCACAGATACGCAGTATTTT.

The rearrangement links TRBV19 to TRBJ1-1, with D unclear. CDR1 LNHDA and CDR2 SQIVND come from the germline V gene (reference sequence). V lost 7 bases to trimming and J lost 4 bases, with 19 bases between them. This CDR3 comprises 15 residues. The DNA for the CDR3 is TGTGCCAGTATAGCAGGATGGGCGCAGAGCACTGAAGCTTTCTTT. This sequence encodes CASIAGWAQSTEAFF.

The chain carries TRBV7-2 and TRBJ1-1; D remains ambiguous. The V gene lost 2 bases and the J gene lost 5 bases, with 9 bases spanning the gap. The CDR3 spans 13 residues. Germline CDR1 is SGHTA and CDR2 is FQGNSA. DNA of the CDR3: TGTGCCAGCAGCTTAACAGTGGGTACTGAAGCTTTCTTT. It codes for CASSLTVGTEAFF.

V and J are TRBV7-8 and TRBJ2-2; D uncertain. V lost 5 bases and J lost 6, with 10 bases in between. Germline V gene lookup returns CDR1 SGHVS and CDR2 FQNEAQ. The CDR3 extends over 13 amino acids. The DNA for the CDR3 is TGTGCCAGCAGCCCAAATTCTGCCGGGGAGCTGTTTTTT. The encoded protein is CASSPNSAGELFF.

This clone was detected many times. J is TRBJ2-1 and V is TRBV19, with 7 bases matching TRBD2. The CDR3 sequence is 14 residues long. CDR1 and CDR2 (germline): LNHDA, SQIVND (reference sequence). Unmatched junction bases numbered 9, after V lost 4 bases and J lost 9 bases. The CDR3 region has the DNA TGTGCCAGTAGTAGCGGGCGGGGGACGGGTGAGCAGTTCTTC. Its protein product is CASSSGRGTGEQFF.

This clone was picked up a small number of times. V usage is TRBV15 and J usage is TRBJ2-3; D uncertain. There are 15 residues in the CDR3. Deletions cut 0 bases from V and 3 bases from J, with 10 bases between. Per germline, CDR1 LNHNV and CDR2 YYDKDF (reference sequence). The CDR3: CATSRDSPRTDTQYF. The DNA of the CDR3 is TGTGCCACCAGCAGAGATTCACCCAGAACAGATACGCAGTATTTT.

This clone was observed at least ten times. The chain uses TRBV7-9 and TRBJ2-1, with D perhaps TRBD1 (7 bases). The CDR3 contains 15 residues. Trimming pared 5 bases from V and 12 bases from J, leaving 23 bases between. The germline CDR1 and CDR2 sequences are SEHNR and FQNEAQ (reference sequence). The CDR3 nucleotides are TGTGCCAGCAGCGACCCTCGGAGGGGGCCAGTCGGGCAGTTCTTC. It specifies CASSDPRRGPVGQFF.

This clone was picked up a small number of times. This CDR3 reads CASSPRGGNTDTQYF. CDR3 DNA sequence: TGTGCCAGCTCACCAAGGGGGGGGAACACAGATACGCAGTATTTT. The chain couples TRBV18 to TRBJ2-3; weak D call: TRBD2 (7 bases). Per the germline V gene, CDR1 is KGHSH and CDR2 is LQKENI. The CDR3 is made up of 15 amino acids. V was shortened by 2 bases and J by 2 bases, with 11 bases between the two germline ends.

This clone was found a few times. DNA of the CDR3: TGCGCCAGCAGCCAAGATTTGACTTCGGGAAACACCATATATTTT. Protein: CASSQDLTSGNTIYF. The rearrangement uses TRBV4-1 and TRBJ1-3; D call uncertain. Germline loops: CDR1 MGHRA, CDR2 YSYEKL. The CDR3 is 15 amino acids. Trimming removed 0 bases from V and 4 bases from J, with 10 bases in between.

The chain employs TRBV30 and TRBJ1-3; the D gene is possibly TRBD1 (5 bases). The length of the CDR3 is 15 residues. Germline lookup yields CDR1 GTSNPN and CDR2 SVGIG (reference sequence). Trimming stripped 2 bases from V and 2 bases from J, with 13 bases between. CDR3 nucleotide sequence: TGTGCCTGGAGTCTGCCCGGGGGAGCTGGAAACACCATATATTTT. The encoded protein is CAWSLPGGAGNTIYF.

This clone was picked up a small number of times. The chain employs TRBV4-1 and TRBJ1-2, with TRBD1 matching over 7 bases. This CDR3 comprises 14 residues. The germline gives CDR1 MGHRA, CDR2 YSYEKL. With V trimmed by 6 bases and J by 2 bases, 6 bases remained unmatched. This chain's CDR3 is CASSRDRTNYGYTF. The CDR3 coding sequence is TGCGCCAGCAGTCGGGACAGAACCAACTATGGCTACACCTTC.

The genes are TRBV5-4 and TRBJ1-3, with D unresolved. Trimming pared 4 bases from V and 4 bases from J, leaving 9 bases between. The CDR3 covers 13 residues. CDR1 and CDR2 from the germline V gene are SGHNT and YYREEE (reference sequence). CDR3 loop: CASSLDEGNTIYF. The CDR3 DNA follows: TGTGCCAGCAGCCTGGACGAGGGAAACACCATATATTTT.

V usage is TRBV4-3 and J usage is TRBJ2-3; D remains unclear. Germline V gene lookup returns CDR1 LGHNA and CDR2 YSLEER. The CDR3 is 14 amino acids. Trimming removed 1 base from V and 4 bases from J, with 9 bases in between. The CDR3 loop reads CASSQAQFPDTQYF. The CDR3 DNA reads as TGCGCCAGCAGCCAAGCACAGTTTCCAGATACGCAGTATTTT.

This chain connects TRBV15 to TRBJ1-2; D ambiguous. V lost 0 bases and J lost 5, with 13 bases in between. The CDR3 sequence is 15 residues long. Looked up from germline, CDR1 is LNHNV and CDR2 is YYDKDF (reference sequence). CDR3 coding DNA: TGTGCCACCAGCAGAGATGGGAGAGAAGGATATGGCTACACCTTC. Amino acids: CATSRDGREGYGYTF. Combining the CDR3 with reference TRBV15 and TRBJ1-2 gives the whole variable domain DAMVIQNPRYQVTQFGKPVTLSCSQTLNHNVMYWYQQKSSQAPKLLFHYYDKDFNNEADTPDNFQSRRPNTSFCFLDIRSPGLGDTAMYLCATSRDGREGYGYTFGSGTRLTVV.

This clone was seen a few times. The chain uses TRBV9 and TRBJ2-7; D is unclear. This CDR3 contains 15 residues. CDR1 and CDR2 (germline): SGDLS, YYNGEE. The V end lost 0 bases, the J end lost 3 bases, and 13 bases lay between the germline ends. Written as DNA, the CDR3 is TGTGCCAGCAGCGTAGCCCCGGACGGCTACTACGAGCAGTACTTC. It translates to CASSVAPDGYYEQYF.

The chain couples TRBV14 to TRBJ1-4, with D hard to call. CDR1 is SGHDN and CDR2 is FVKESK in the germline V gene. This CDR3 is 15 amino acids long. V was shortened by 5 bases and J by 0 bases, with 10 bases between the two germline ends. The CDR3 region has the DNA TGTGCCAGCAGCGGGAAGTATCCAACTAATGAAAAACTGTTTTTT. As protein: CASSGKYPTNEKLFF.

The rearrangement joins TRBV2 to TRBJ1-4; a weak D match, TRBD1 (6 bases). This CDR3 spans 16 amino acids. V was trimmed by 2 bases and J by 8 bases, leaving 18 bases between them. CDR1 and CDR2 from the germline V gene are SNHLY and FYNNEI. The CDR3 sequence: CASSEPRARGKEKLFF. For the CDR3, the DNA is TGTGCCAGCAGTGAACCGAGGGCCAGGGGAAAGGAAAAACTGTTTTTT.

V usage is TRBV5-1 and J usage is TRBJ1-5; 9 bases match TRBD1. CDR3 size: 18 residues. Germline V lookup: CDR1 SGHRS, CDR2 YFSETQ. The ends lost 0 bases at V and 6 bases at J; junction bases unmatched: 13. The CDR3 bases are TGCGCCAGCAGCTTGGCGGGACAGGGAAGTTTAGGCGGTCAGCCCCAGCATTTT. It is translated as CASSLAGQGSLGGQPQHF.